Listed below are T cell receptor beta chains from one sample, sequenced in a study of T cells in Graves' hyperthyroidism and ophthalmopathy. One entry per CDR3 protein results from TCRdb running MiXCR on the multiplex PCR reads. The sample contains 750,000 to 900,000 distinct CDR3 sequences, approximately 40% of which appear only once. The sequenced material came from blood. These receptors were obtained from a man in his late teens or twenties with Graves' hyperthyroidism. CDR3s include the opening cysteine and the closing phenylalanine or tryptophan. D genes are given only for firm matches. Clone size is shown for a subset of rows, as once, few, many or a class of expanded clone.

CDR3,DNA,size,D,V,J,length
CASTWGETQYF,TGTGCCAGCACTTGGGGGGAGACCCAGTACTTC,-,-,TRBV6-2/TRBV6-3,TRBJ2-5,11
CASSRSVNTEAFF,TGTGCCAGCAGTAGGTCAGTGAACACTGAAGCTTTCTTT,many,-,TRBV6-1,TRBJ1-1,13
CASSRGAGLSIQPQHF,TGTGCCAGTAGTAGGGGGGCAGGGTTGTCGATTCAGCCCCAGCATTTT,-,-,TRBV19,TRBJ1-5,16
CSVVAGNGYTF,TGCAGCGTTGTAGCGGGTAATGGCTACACCTTC,many,-,TRBV29-1,TRBJ1-2,11
CASSGNLGGESPLHF,TGTGCCAGCAGCGGTAACCTGGGCGGGGAATCACCCCTCCACTTT,-,-,TRBV7-6,TRBJ1-6,15
CSVDGGFTGELFF,TGCAGCGTTGACGGGGGCTTCACCGGGGAGCTGTTTTTT,-,-,TRBV29-1,TRBJ2-2,13
CASSVQGRSTDTQYF,TGTGCCAGCAGCGTCCAGGGGAGGTCGACAGATACGCAGTATTTT,-,-,TRBV9,TRBJ2-3,15
CASKERRGAQETQYF,TGTGCCAGCAAAGAGAGGCGAGGGGCCCAAGAGACCCAGTACTTC,-,-,TRBV6-6,TRBJ2-5,15
CAISPKGKDTEAFF,TGTGCCATCAGCCCAAAGGGGAAGGACACTGAAGCTTTCTTT,many,-,TRBV10-3,TRBJ1-1,14
CASRSHIATGANVLTF,TGTGCCAGCAGGTCCCACATCGCCACCGGGGCCAACGTCCTGACTTTC,-,-,TRBV7-9,TRBJ2-6,16
CTSSFSRQGRGQPQHF,TGTACCAGCAGCTTCTCCAGACAGGGACGGGGTCAGCCCCAGCATTTT,-,TRBD1,TRBV7-9,TRBJ1-5,16
CASIYGETQYF,TGTGCCAGTATCTACGGGGAGACCCAGTACTTC,few,-,TRBV19,TRBJ2-5,11
CASSEKGTGVGYTF,TGTGCCAGCAGCGAGAAAGGGACAGGGGTCGGCTACACCTTC,-,TRBD1,TRBV9,TRBJ1-2,14
CASSSMRQGGGMNTEAFF,TGTGCCAGCAGCTCAATGAGACAGGGAGGGGGGATGAACACTGAAGCTTTCTTT,once,TRBD1,TRBV2,TRBJ1-1,18
CSVGQGYTEAFF,TGCAGCGTTGGACAGGGTTACACTGAAGCTTTCTTT,many,TRBD1,TRBV29-1,TRBJ1-1,12
CASSSSSGEPYEQYF,TGTGCCAGCAGCTCTTCTAGCGGGGAGCCTTACGAGCAGTACTTC,few,TRBD2,TRBV7-9,TRBJ2-7,15
CATSRGDAQPQHF,TGTGCCACCAGCAGAGGGGACGCCCAGCCCCAGCATTTT,many,-,TRBV15,TRBJ1-5,13
CASSAGTVGYEQYF,TGTGCCAGCAGTGCCGGGACAGTGGGGTACGAGCAGTACTTC,many,TRBD1,TRBV25-1,TRBJ2-7,14
CASNPQINSPLHF,TGCGCCAGCAACCCACAGATTAATTCACCCCTCCACTTT,few,-,TRBV10-2,TRBJ1-6,13
CASSETGTGKSYEQYF,TGTGCCAGCAGCGAGACCGGGACAGGGAAATCCTACGAGCAGTACTTC,-,TRBD1,TRBV9,TRBJ2-7,16
CASSLAWDLNQPQHF,TGTGCCAGCAGCTTAGCCTGGGACCTTAATCAGCCCCAGCATTTT,-,-,TRBV7-8,TRBJ1-5,15
CASSSPGQGDEQYF,TGTGCCAGCAGCTCCCCGGGACAGGGGGACGAGCAGTACTTC,many,TRBD1,TRBV7-6,TRBJ2-7,14
CASSSPTGGNTEAFF,TGTGCCAGCAGCTCGCCGACAGGGGGGAACACTGAAGCTTTCTTT,-,TRBD1,TRBV7-2,TRBJ1-1,15
CASSSFKILGQDNYGYTF,TGTGCCAGCAGCTCCTTTAAAATTCTCGGACAGGATAACTATGGCTACACCTTC,-,TRBD1,TRBV11-2,TRBJ1-2,18
CASSQEYGATNEKLFF,TGTGCCAGCAGCCAAGAGTATGGGGCAACTAATGAAAAACTGTTTTTT,-,-,TRBV7-2,TRBJ1-4,16
CSAEKGSGQETQYF,TGCAGTGCGGAGAAGGGGTCGGGTCAGGAGACCCAGTACTTC,many,-,TRBV20-1,TRBJ2-5,14
CASSLIFRTGIDYGYTF,TGCGCCAGCAGCTTAATCTTCAGAACAGGGATAGACTATGGCTACACCTTC,once,-,TRBV5-1,TRBJ1-2,17
CASSYEGAKETQYF,TGTGCCAGCAGTTACGAAGGGGCCAAAGAGACCCAGTACTTC,-,-,TRBV6-5,TRBJ2-5,14
CASGQGAEAFF,TGTGCCAGCGGACAGGGGGCTGAAGCTTTCTTT,many,TRBD1,TRBV2,TRBJ1-1,11